This passage covers 4 T cell receptor beta chains from one sample sequenced in a study of T cell responses to AZD1222 COVID-19 vaccine (dated by TCRdb to the early 2020s). Library preparation used the immunoSEQ multiplex PCR assay. TCRdb mirrors the immuneACCESS table, restricted to in-frame sequences. Some clones are absent from its copies; in checked studies, under half trace to an unresolved V gene, and the reason for the others is unknown. In all, the sample holds roughly 150,000 clones, and about 91% of those were seen once. In total, the top ten clones hold approximately 3.1% of the sample. Read against the paper, the sample's time point label means: baseline before first vaccination. The treatment or condition label on this specimen signifies: meningococcal conjugate vaccine given as trial control. The material sequenced was peripheral blood, taken on day 0 of MenACWY control vaccination. The receptor source for this set is an adult in good health.

This rearrangement joins TRBV19 to TRBJ1-5; TRBD1 matches 7 bases. Germline-derived CDR1 and CDR2 are LNHDA and SQIVND (reference sequence). The CDR3 is made up of 15 amino acids. Germline trimming cut 4 bases from V and 4 bases from J; bases unmatched to any gene: 7. Written as DNA, the CDR3 is TGTGCCAGTAGTAAGCAGGGGGTAAGAAATCAGCCCCAGCATTTT. Translated: CASSKQGVRNQPQHF.

This sequence joins TRBV5-1 and TRBJ1-1; D gene ambiguous. Germline-derived CDR1 and CDR2 are SGHRS and YFSETQ. V was shortened by 4 bases and J by 8 bases, with 12 bases between the two germline ends. This CDR3 spans 12 amino acids. The CDR3 loop is CASSLNGPEAFF. CDR3 sequence (DNA): TGCGCCAGCAGCCTAAATGGGCCCGAAGCTTTCTTT.

This clone was observed a few times. This chain joins TRBV5-5 and TRBJ1-1; D gene ambiguous. The CDR3 spans 14 residues. Germline V CDR1 and CDR2: SGHKS, YYEKEE (reference sequence). V lost 4 bases and J 1 base, leaving 11 bases between the germline ends. The CDR3 is CASSPQWGNTEAFF. DNA for the CDR3: TGTGCCAGCAGCCCACAGTGGGGGAACACTGAAGCTTTCTTT.

The rearrangement links TRBV28 to TRBJ1-1, with D hard to call. Trimming left V 2 bases short and J 1 base short, with 5 bases between. The CDR3 consists of 13 residues. Germline V gene lookup returns CDR1 MDHEN and CDR2 SYDVKM. DNA for the CDR3: TGTGCCAGCAGTTTAATCAAGAACACTGAAGCTTTCTTT. Translated: CASSLIKNTEAFF. The whole variable domain, filled in from reference TRBV28 and TRBJ1-1, reads DVKVTQSSRYLVKRTGEKVFLECVQDMDHENMFWYRQDPGLGLRLIYFSYDVKMKEKGDIPEGYSVSREKKERFSLILESASTNQTSMYLCASSLIKNTEAFFGQGTRLTVV.